This entry lists 26 T cell receptor beta chains sequenced from one sample in a study of cytomegalovirus exposure and HLA in healthy donors. The PCR ran on 60 Vbeta and 13 Jbeta primers. TCRdb's table, derived via immunoSEQ multiplex PCR, lists solely in-frame clones and lacks some. Seen here are roughly 110,000 clones, 60% to 75% observed once, and the top ten hold 2.5% to 3%. The source material was PBMCs. The receptors shown here come from a male donor in good health and CMV-seropositive.

The V gene is TRBV5-8, the J gene TRBJ2-7; 7 nucleotides match TRBD1. V shed 1 base and J 5 bases; nucleotides not matched to a gene: 12. Per the germline V gene, CDR1 is SGHTS and CDR2 is YDEGEE. The CDR3 covers 16 residues. Written as DNA, the CDR3 is TGTGCCAGCAGCTTGCGAGTGTACAGGGGCCCCCACGAGCAGTACTTC. Translation: CASSLRVYRGPHEQYF. The full variable domain, in which reference TRBV5-8 and TRBJ2-7 provide the parts outside the CDR3, is EAGVTQSPTHLIKTRGQQATLRCSPISGHTSVYWYQQALGLGLQFLLWYDEGEERNRGNFPPRFSGRQFPNYSSELNVNALELEDSALYLCASSLRVYRGPHEQYFGPGTRLTVT.

V gene TRBV30 combines with J gene TRBJ2-6; 7 nucleotides match TRBD1. The CDR3 is made up of 16 amino acids. Germline CDR1 reads GTSNPN; CDR2 reads SVGIG (reference sequence). V shed 5 bases, J shed 0 bases, and the junction held 7 bases outside the gene matches. The CDR3 reads CAWERGLISGANVLTF. CDR3 bases: TGTGCCTGGGAAAGGGGGCTGATCTCTGGGGCCAACGTCCTGACTTTC.

V usage is TRBV7-6 and J usage is TRBJ1-2; D might be TRBD1 (5 bases). Trimming stripped 5 bases from V and 6 bases from J, with 13 bases between. Germline assignment: CDR1 SGHVS and CDR2 FNYEAQ. This CDR3 comprises 13 residues. In DNA form, the CDR3 reads TGTGCCAGCAGCCCCCTGGGGGGTAATGGCTACACCTTC. This sequence encodes CASSPLGGNGYTF. Full variable domain (rest looked up from reference TRBV7-6 and TRBJ1-2): GAGVSQSPRYKVTKRGQDVALRCDPISGHVSLYWYRQALGQGPEFLTYFNYEAQQDKSGLPNDRFSAERPEGSISTLTIQRTEQRDSAMYRCASSPLGGNGYTFGSGTRLTVV.

The CDR3 DNA reads TGTGCCAGCAGCTTAGTAGGGGGGGCGAACACCGGGGAGCTGTTTTTT. Protein: CASSLVGGANTGELFF. V usage is TRBV7-2 and J usage is TRBJ2-2, with D tentatively TRBD2 (7 bases). Germline values: CDR1 SGHTA, CDR2 FQGNSA. Between the trimmed V and J ends, which lost 1 base and 0 bases, there was a span of 9 bases. This CDR3 region has 16 residues.

In this sample, this clone turned up a few times. V and J are TRBV7-3 and TRBJ2-4; 8 nucleotides agree with TRBD1. The CDR3 has 15 amino acids. Germline values: CDR1 SGHTA, CDR2 FQGTGA. The junction had 9 bases not matched to a gene; V was cut back by 2 bases and J by 9 bases. This chain's CDR3 is CASSLDSGGRGIQYF. CDR3 bases: TGTGCCAGCAGCTTAGATTCAGGGGGCCGGGGCATTCAGTACTTC.

This clone was counted only a few times. The chain recombines TRBV29-1 with TRBJ2-7; no clear D gene. CDR1 SQVTM and CDR2 ANQGSEA come from the germline V gene. With 7 bases removed from V and 4 bases from J, the gap between germline ends came to 14 bases. The CDR3 is made up of 12 amino acids. The CDR3 region has the DNA TGCAGCGCCCAGAGGCAGAATTACGAGCAGTACTTC. This codes for CSAQRQNYEQYF.

The CDR3 nucleotides read TGTGCCAGCAGCTTAAGTCCCGACATTTTGCGCACTGAAGCTTTCTTT. Protein: CASSLSPDILRTEAFF. The genes are TRBV7-3 and TRBJ1-1; D not resolved. Per the germline V gene, CDR1 is SGHTA and CDR2 is FQGTGA. The CDR3 has 16 residues. The V end was cut by 1 base, the J end by 4 bases, with 16 bases between.

The gene calls are TRBV7-2 and TRBJ2-7, with 8 bases aligning to TRBD2. V lost 6 bases and J lost 0; bases outside the gene matches: 7. This CDR3 has 15 residues. Germline CDR1 and CDR2: SGHTA and FQGNSA. Written as DNA, the CDR3 is TGTGCCAGCAGTTGGGCTGGGACTAGCTCCTACGAGCAGTACTTC. This translates into CASSWAGTSSYEQYF.

This clone was seen only once. The rearrangement links TRBV4-2 to TRBJ1-1, with 9 positions matching TRBD1. CDR3 length equals 16 residues. Germline assignment: CDR1 LGHNA and CDR2 YNFKEQ. V lost 4 bases to trimming and J lost 0 bases; unmatched junction nucleotides: 6. The CDR3 protein is CASSLQTGGVNTEAFF. The CDR3 DNA reads as TGTGCCAGCAGCCTACAGACAGGGGGGGTGAACACTGAAGCTTTCTTT.

The sample holds a few counts of this clone. The V gene is TRBV5-1, the J gene TRBJ2-3, with 11 bases lining up with TRBD2. J lost 5 bases, V lost 4 bases, and 12 bases had no gene match. CDR1 and CDR2 from the germline V gene are SGHRS and YFSETQ. The CDR3 extends over 17 amino acids. In DNA, the CDR3 is TGCGCCAGCAGCCGAATGAGTAGCGGGGGGGCGGGAGATACGCAGTATTTT. Translation: CASSRMSSGGAGDTQYF. The variable domain in full, completed from reference TRBV5-1 and TRBJ2-3, reads KAGVTQTPRYLIKTRGQQVTLSCSPISGHRSVSWYQQTPGQGLQFLFEYFSETQRNKGNFPGRFSGRQFSNSRSEMNVSTLELGDSALYLCASSRMSSGGAGDTQYFGPGTRLTVL.

The chain has TRBV2 and TRBJ2-5; 9 nucleotides match TRBD1. The end of the DNA is better explained by TRBJ2-7, so the J call may be wrong. The germline gives CDR1 SNHLY, CDR2 FYNNEI. The CDR3 loop spans 15 amino acids. CDR3: CASREQGARLSEQYF. CDR3 nucleotides: TGTGCCAGCAGGGAACAGGGGGCGCGTCTGTCCGAGCAGTACTTC.

This clone turned up a few times. V is TRBV19 and J is TRBJ1-1; D ambiguous. There are 12 residues in the CDR3. CDR1 is LNHDA and CDR2 is SQIVND in the germline V gene (reference sequence). Trimming left V 5 bases short and J 1 base short, with 5 bases between. The CDR3 reads CASSRQNTEAFF. CDR3 in DNA: TGTGCCAGTAGTCGACAGAACACTGAAGCTTTCTTT.

This chain links TRBV5-4 with TRBJ2-5; D is unresolved. Germline CDR1 and CDR2: SGHNT and YYREEE (reference sequence). The CDR3 has 11 amino acids. V lost 1 base and J 6 bases, leaving 4 bases between the germline ends. In DNA, the CDR3 is TGTGCCAGCAGCTTGCGTCAGACCCAGTACTTC. It is translated as CASSLRQTQYF.

The chain has TRBV19 and TRBJ2-7, with a possible D match to TRBD2 (6 bases). With 8 bases removed from V and 7 bases from J, the gap between germline ends came to 15 bases. The CDR3 is 12 residues long. Germline loops: CDR1 LNHDA, CDR2 SQIVND (reference sequence). The CDR3 region has the DNA TGTGCCAGTCGCCTCAATGGGGGGGAGCAGTACTTC. Translation: CASRLNGGEQYF.

The V call is TRBV11-3, the J call TRBJ2-2, with a weak D call TRBD2 (5 bases). Per germline, CDR1 SGHNT and CDR2 YENEEA. The CDR3 contains 13 residues. Trimming shortened V by 1 base and J by 7 bases, and 7 bases separated the two germline ends. The CDR3 protein is CASSLVLGGELFF. The CDR3 nucleotides read TGTGCCAGCAGCTTAGTACTAGGCGGGGAGCTGTTTTTT.

The sample holds one count of this clone. The CDR3 nucleotides read TGTGCCAGTAGTATAGGGAGCACTGGAAACACCATATATTTT. Translating gives CASSIGSTGNTIYF. This rearrangement joins TRBV19 to TRBJ1-3, with no clear D. The CDR3 sequence is 14 residues long. V lost 1 base and J lost 2, with 6 bases in between. Germline lookup yields CDR1 LNHDA and CDR2 SQIVND (reference sequence).

This chain links TRBV28 with TRBJ2-3, with D tentatively TRBD2 (5 bases). Germline V CDR1 and CDR2: MDHEN, SYDVKM. Trimming pared 6 bases from V and 0 bases from J, leaving 10 bases between. This CDR3 is built from 14 residues. The chain's CDR3 is CASRHRTSTDTQYF. The CDR3 DNA sequence: TGTGCCAGCAGACACCGGACTAGCACAGATACGCAGTATTTT.

The V and J genes are TRBV28 and TRBJ2-5; D is undetermined. V lost 4 bases and J lost 7, with 13 bases in between. Germline CDR1 and CDR2: MDHEN and SYDVKM. This CDR3 spans 13 amino acids. The CDR3: CASSSSAAGTQYF. DNA of the CDR3: TGTGCCAGCAGTTCCTCTGCCGCCGGGACCCAGTACTTC.

This rearrangement joins TRBV2 to TRBJ1-2, with a tentative D call TRBD1 (6 bases). This CDR3 region has 14 residues. Germline lookup yields CDR1 SNHLY and CDR2 FYNNEI. The ends were cut back, 6 bases at V and 0 bases at J, with 11 bases in the middle. DNA of the CDR3: TGTGCCAGCAGGGACAGAGAAACTAACTATGGCTACACCTTC. It translates to CASRDRETNYGYTF.

CDR3 residues: CASSRGGPEANEQFF. DNA for the CDR3: TGTGCCAGCAGCCGGGGGGGGCCCGAGGCCAATGAGCAGTTCTTC. The chain recombines TRBV4-2 with TRBJ2-1, with D possibly matching TRBD2 (7 bases). Germline loops: CDR1 LGHNA, CDR2 YNFKEQ. The V end was cut by 4 bases, the J end by 6 bases, with 16 bases between. The CDR3 spans 15 residues.

The sample holds a few counts of this clone. The chain links TRBV5-4 to TRBJ2-3, with 16 bases lining up with TRBD2. This CDR3 spans 17 amino acids. J was trimmed by 6 bases and V by 4 bases; bases with no gene match: 8. In germline, CDR1 is SGHNT, CDR2 YYREEE (reference sequence). The DNA of the CDR3 is TGTGCCAGCAGCCCTGGGACTAGCGGGAGGGCCGGGGATACGCAGTATTTT. Amino acids: CASSPGTSGRAGDTQYF.

The V call is TRBV18, the J call TRBJ1-1; no reliable D call. V lost 0 bases and J 5 bases, leaving 10 bases between the germline ends. CDR3 length: 14 residues. Per germline, CDR1 KGHSH and CDR2 LQKENI. The CDR3 coding sequence is TGTGCCAGCTCACCACCCCCCAGTCCTACTGAAGCTTTCTTT. This gives the protein CASSPPPSPTEAFF.

This clone occurred once. The chain has TRBV5-6 and TRBJ2-5; D unresolved. Trimming cost V 1 base and J 5 bases, with 12 bases left between them. Germline-derived CDR1 and CDR2 are SGHDT and YYEEEE. The CDR3 is 14 residues long. The CDR3: CASSLISLWETQYF. In DNA form, the CDR3 reads TGTGCCAGCAGCTTGATTAGTCTTTGGGAGACCCAGTACTTC.

The rearrangement uses TRBV6-5 and TRBJ1-5; 8 bases match TRBD1. Germline V gene data show CDR1 as MNHEY and CDR2 as SVGAGI. The length of the CDR3 is 14 residues. V was clipped by 6 bases and J by 3 bases; unmatched bases: 4. CDR3 sequence reads: CASSQGADNQPQHF. DNA for the CDR3: TGTGCCAGCAGCCAGGGGGCTGACAATCAGCCCCAGCATTTT.

This clone was detected only a few times. The chain is built from TRBV6-4 and TRBJ2-3; 8 nucleotides agree with TRBD1. Germline V gene data show CDR1 as MRHNA and CDR2 as SNTAGT. This CDR3 has 14 residues. After removal of 3 bases from V and 4 bases from J, the junction contained 3 bases not matched to a gene. In nucleotides, the CDR3 is TGTGCCAGCAGTGAACAGGGGGTTGCAGATACGCAGTATTTT. The encoded protein is CASSEQGVADTQYF.

The rearrangement links TRBV11-1 to TRBJ1-1, with D possibly TRBD1 on 5 matching bases. The V gene's germline CDR1 is SGHAT and CDR2 FQDESV (reference sequence). CDR3 length: 13 amino acids. V was trimmed by 4 bases and J by 1 base, leaving 7 bases between them. In nucleotides, the CDR3 is TGTGCCAGCAGCTGGGGGGGGAACACTGAAGCTTTCTTT. It specifies CASSWGGNTEAFF. Looking up the rest from reference TRBV11-1 and TRBJ1-1 gives the full variable domain: EAEVAQSPRYKITEKSQAVAFWCDPISGHATLYWYRQILGQGPELLVQFQDESVVDDSQLPKDRFSAERLKGVDSTLKIQPAELGDSAMYLCASSWGGNTEAFFGQGTRLTVV.